Following are 13 T cell receptor beta chains from one sample sequenced in a study of blood T cell repertoires in COVID-19. Data came from immunoSEQ multiplex PCR; TCRdb stores just in-frame clones and leaves some out. The sample consists of some 340,000 clones, roughly 85% of them appearing once. Sequences were obtained from peripheral blood. Source of these receptors: a woman under 30 with acute or convalescent COVID-19.

The CDR3 loop reads CASSLRQTDNSPLHF. CDR3 sequence (DNA): TGTGCCAGCTCACTCCGACAGACCGATAATTCACCCCTCCACTTT. The chain combines TRBV18 with TRBJ1-6, with TRBD1 as a possible D gene (5 bases). Germline CDR1 KGHSH, CDR2 LQKENI. V lost 4 bases and J lost 5, with 12 bases in between. The CDR3 is 15 amino acids.

The rearrangement joins TRBV6-5 to TRBJ1-1; weak D call: TRBD1 (5 bases). Deletions cut 6 bases from V and 1 base from J, with 15 bases between. CDR3 length equals 15 residues. The germline gives CDR1 MNHEY, CDR2 SVGAGI. The CDR3 DNA reads as TGTGCCAGCAGGATTCGACGGGGGGAGAACACTGAAGCTTTCTTT. Encoded protein: CASRIRRGENTEAFF.

V usage is TRBV10-2 and J usage is TRBJ2-7, with 7 bases lining up with TRBD2. V gave up 4 bases and J gave up 5 bases; unmatched junction bases: 5. The CDR3 runs 13 residues. CDR1 is WSHSY, CDR2 SAAADI, per germline. The CDR3: CASSGREFDEQYF. CDR3 in DNA: TGCGCCAGCAGTGGGCGGGAGTTCGACGAGCAGTACTTC.

The chain recombines TRBV11-2 with TRBJ2-1; D possibly corresponds to TRBD2 (6 bases). The ends were cut back, 1 base at V and 5 bases at J, with 21 bases in the middle. CDR1 SGHAT and CDR2 FQNNGV come from the germline V gene. The CDR3 contains 18 residues. The CDR3 region is CASSLVAVLRDFDNEQFF. Here the CDR3 DNA reads TGTGCCAGCAGCTTAGTAGCTGTCTTGCGGGATTTTGACAATGAGCAGTTCTTC.

In DNA, the CDR3 is TGCGCCAGCAGTCAGACTAGCGGGGGGGATGTGTACTTC. Translation gives CASSQTSGGDVYF. The chain has TRBV5-1 and TRBJ2-7; 14 nucleotides align to TRBD2. Germline V gives CDR1 SGHRS, CDR2 YFSETQ. The CDR3 has 13 amino acids. With V trimmed by 5 bases and J by 12 bases, 7 bases remained unmatched.

The rearrangement links TRBV7-9 to TRBJ2-5; 8 bases are shared with TRBD2. The CDR3 runs 12 residues. The germline gives CDR1 SEHNR, CDR2 FQNEAQ (reference sequence). V trimming: 8 bases; J trimming: 3 bases; junction bases outside the gene matches: 2. The CDR3 loop reads CASGTRKETQYF. The CDR3 coding sequence is TGTGCCAGCGGGACTAGGAAAGAGACCCAGTACTTC.

In this sample, this clone turned up a few times. J is TRBJ2-5 and V is TRBV5-1; 15 nucleotides agree with TRBD2. Per germline, CDR1 SGHRS and CDR2 YFSETQ. With 5 bases clipped from V and 4 bases from J, the junction kept 6 bases outside the gene matches. This CDR3 spans 16 amino acids. CDR3 nucleotides: TGCGCCAGCAGTGGGACTAGCGGGGGGCCGTCAGAGACCCAGTACTTC. As protein: CASSGTSGGPSETQYF.

Remarks on this clone: Other DNA sequences in this sample translate to the same CDR3. The rearrangement links TRBV25-1 to TRBJ2-7; D uncertain. V lost 4 bases to trimming and J lost 3 bases, with 7 bases between them. There are 12 residues in the CDR3. The germline V gene encodes CDR1 MGHDK and CDR2 SYGVNS. The CDR3 nucleotides read TGTGCCAGCAGTGTTACGGGCTACGAGCAGTACTTC. Protein: CASSVTGYEQYF.

J is TRBJ1-5 and V is TRBV3-1 (or the pseudogene TRBV3-2), with 9 bases matching TRBD1. CDR1 is LGHDT and CDR2 is YNNKEL in the germline V gene (reference sequence). The V gene end was trimmed by 0 bases and the J gene end by 4 bases; junction bases not matched to a gene: 4. This CDR3 contains 16 residues. CDR3 in DNA: TGTGCCAGCAGCCAAGATAGAGGGACAGGGAATCAGCCCCAGCATTTT. It is translated as CASSQDRGTGNQPQHF.

The rearrangement joins TRBV6-5 to TRBJ2-7, with D maybe TRBD1 (5 bases). The CDR3 is made up of 12 amino acids. The V and J ends lost 10 bases and 3 bases respectively, with 13 bases between them. Per germline, CDR1 MNHEY and CDR2 SVGAGI. The chain's CDR3 is CATRAQDYEQYF. CDR3 bases: TGTGCCACCCGGGCACAGGACTACGAGCAGTACTTC.

A note on this clone: With a much larger clone just one base away, this may be a read error. This chain connects TRBV11-2 to TRBJ1-5, with 8 bases identical to TRBD1. This CDR3 comprises 15 residues. Per the germline V gene, CDR1 is SGHAT and CDR2 is FQNNGV. J lost 1 base, V lost 4 bases, and 3 bases had no gene match. The CDR3 bases are TGTGCCAGCAGCTCCCGGGACAGGAGCAATCAGCCCCAGCATTTT. It encodes CASSSRDRSNQPQHF.

The V gene is TRBV24-1, the J gene TRBJ1-1; 10 positions match TRBD1. The CDR3 runs 14 residues. Germline CDR1 KGHDR, CDR2 SFDVKD. V lost 7 bases and J lost 4; bases outside the gene matches: 5. The CDR3 protein is CATRPGQGITEAFF. The CDR3 DNA is TGTGCCACCAGACCGGGACAGGGGATCACTGAAGCTTTCTTT.

The CDR3 spells CASTDRDSYEQYF. The DNA for the CDR3 is TGTGCCAGCACCGACAGGGATTCTTACGAGCAGTACTTC. The rearrangement joins TRBV28 to TRBJ2-7, with TRBD1 matching over 7 bases. The CDR3 totals 13 residues. Germline lookup yields CDR1 MDHEN and CDR2 SYDVKM. Unmatched junction bases numbered 7, after V lost 7 bases and J lost 4 bases.